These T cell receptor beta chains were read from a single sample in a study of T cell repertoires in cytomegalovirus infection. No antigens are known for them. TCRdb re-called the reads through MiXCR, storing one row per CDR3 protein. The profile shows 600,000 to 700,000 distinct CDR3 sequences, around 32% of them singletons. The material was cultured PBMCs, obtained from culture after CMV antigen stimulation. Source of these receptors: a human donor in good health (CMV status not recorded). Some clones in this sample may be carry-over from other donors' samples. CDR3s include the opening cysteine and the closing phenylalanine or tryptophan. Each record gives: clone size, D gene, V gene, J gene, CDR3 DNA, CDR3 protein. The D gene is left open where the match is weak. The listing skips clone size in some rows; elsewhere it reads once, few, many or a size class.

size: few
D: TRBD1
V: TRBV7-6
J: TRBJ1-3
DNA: TGTGCCAGCAGCCCCTACAGGGGGCTACGAAACACCATATATTTT
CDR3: CASSPYRGLRNTIYF

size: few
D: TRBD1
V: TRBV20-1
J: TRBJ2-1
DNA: TGCAGTGCCAGAACCGGGACAGTCGTTTACAATGAGCAGTTCTTC
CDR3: CSARTGTVVYNEQFF

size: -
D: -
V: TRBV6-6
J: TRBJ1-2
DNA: TGTGCCAGCAGTTCCGATGACAGTGTGGACTATGGCTACACCTTC
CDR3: CASSSDDSVDYGYTF

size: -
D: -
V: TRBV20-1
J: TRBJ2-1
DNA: TGCAGTGCTAGAGTTACTCCCTCGAGCAGTGAGCAGTTCTTC
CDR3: CSARVTPSSSEQFF

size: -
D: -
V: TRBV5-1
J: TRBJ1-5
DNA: TGCGCCAGCAGCTTGTATGACGGGAAGAATCAGCCCCAGCATTTT
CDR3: CASSLYDGKNQPQHF

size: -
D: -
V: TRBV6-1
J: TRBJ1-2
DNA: TGTGCCAGCAGTGAAGTAAGGGGAAATGGCTACACCTTC
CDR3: CASSEVRGNGYTF

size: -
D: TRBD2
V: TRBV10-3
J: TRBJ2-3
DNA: TGTGCCATCTGGACTAGCGACAGCACAGATACGCAGTATTTT
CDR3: CAIWTSDSTDTQYF

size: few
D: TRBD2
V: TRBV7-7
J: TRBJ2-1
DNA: TGTGCCAGCAGCTTAACTAGCGGGAGCAGTGAGCAGTTCTTC
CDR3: CASSLTSGSSEQFF

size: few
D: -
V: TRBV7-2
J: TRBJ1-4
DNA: TGTGCCAGCAGCTTATCAGGAAAACTGTTTTTT
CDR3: CASSLSGKLFF

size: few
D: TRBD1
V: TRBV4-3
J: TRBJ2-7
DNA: TGCGCCAGCAGCCAAGATAAAACAGGGGGCTCCTACGAGCAGTACTTC
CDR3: CASSQDKTGGSYEQYF

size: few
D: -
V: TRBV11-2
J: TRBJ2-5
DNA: TGTGCCAGCAGCTTAGTTCCACAGGTTAGAGAGACCCAGTACTTC
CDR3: CASSLVPQVRETQYF

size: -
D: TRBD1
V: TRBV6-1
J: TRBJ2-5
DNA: TGTGCCAGCAGGCAGGCAGGGGGCAAGGAGACCCAGTACTTC
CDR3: CASRQAGGKETQYF

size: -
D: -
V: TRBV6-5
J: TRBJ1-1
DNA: TGTGCCAGCAGTTACGAGTATAACACTGAAGCTTTCTTT
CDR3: CASSYEYNTEAFF

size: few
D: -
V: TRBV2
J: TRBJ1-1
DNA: TGTGCCAGCAAGGGGGAGGGTCGGATGAACACTGAAGCTTTCTTT
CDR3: CASKGEGRMNTEAFF

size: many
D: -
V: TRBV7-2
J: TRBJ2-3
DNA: TGTGCCAGCAGCTTAGTAGGTGCGCCAGGCACAGATACGCAGTATTTT
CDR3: CASSLVGAPGTDTQYF

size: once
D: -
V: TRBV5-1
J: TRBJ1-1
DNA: TGCGACAGCAGCTTGGACCCCAGCGGAGAAGCTTTCTTT
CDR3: CDSSLDPSGEAFF

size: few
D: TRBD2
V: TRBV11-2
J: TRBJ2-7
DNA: TGTGCCAGCAGCCTTCAAGGGGAGGGGTACGAGCAGTACTTC
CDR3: CASSLQGEGYEQYF

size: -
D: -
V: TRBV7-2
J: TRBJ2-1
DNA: TGTGCCAGCAGCGCCTACCGGGGAGGAGACAATGAGCAGTTCTTC
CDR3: CASSAYRGGDNEQFF

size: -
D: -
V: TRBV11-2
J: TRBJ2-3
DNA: TGTGCCAGCAGCGGGGGGGGGGCCGGCACAGATACGCAGTATTTT
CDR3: CASSGGGAGTDTQYF

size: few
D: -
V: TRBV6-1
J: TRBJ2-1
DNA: TGTGCCACCGACCCCGCTACGAAAGGGTGGAATGAGCAGTTCTTC
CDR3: CATDPATKGWNEQFF

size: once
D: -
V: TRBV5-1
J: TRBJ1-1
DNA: TGCGCCAGCAGCTGGGGAGACAGACTGAACACTGAAGCTTTCTTT
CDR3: CASSWGDRLNTEAFF

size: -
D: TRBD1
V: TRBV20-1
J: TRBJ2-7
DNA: TGCAGTGCTAGAACCCGGGACAGAGTAGCCTACGAGCAGTACTTC
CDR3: CSARTRDRVAYEQYF

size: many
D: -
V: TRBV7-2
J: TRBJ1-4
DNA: TGTGCCAGCAGCCTCGACAGATATAATGAAAAACTGTTTTTT
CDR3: CASSLDRYNEKLFF

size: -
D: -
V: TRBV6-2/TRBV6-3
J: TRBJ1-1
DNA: TGTGCCAGCAGGACCAGGGCGGTGAACACTGAAGCTTTCTTT
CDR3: CASRTRAVNTEAFF

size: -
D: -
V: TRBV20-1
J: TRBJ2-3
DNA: TGCAGTGCTAGAGTTCCTGGGGCAGATACGCAGTATTTT
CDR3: CSARVPGADTQYF

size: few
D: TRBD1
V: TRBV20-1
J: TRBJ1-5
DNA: TGCAGTACAGGGGAGAGGAGAAGGAATCAGCCCCAGCATTTT
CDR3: CSTGERRRNQPQHF

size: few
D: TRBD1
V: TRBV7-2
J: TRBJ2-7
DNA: TGTGCCAGCAGCCGCTCCGGGACAGGGAGGGGCGAGCAGTACTTC
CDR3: CASSRSGTGRGEQYF

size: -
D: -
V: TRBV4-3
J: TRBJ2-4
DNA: TGCGCCAGCAGCCAAGATGGAGCAGGCATGAACATTCAGTACTTC
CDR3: CASSQDGAGMNIQYF

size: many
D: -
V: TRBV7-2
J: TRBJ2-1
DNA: TGTGCCAGCAGCTTAGATCCGGGAGCGTTGCACAATGAGCAGTTCTTC
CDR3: CASSLDPGALHNEQFF

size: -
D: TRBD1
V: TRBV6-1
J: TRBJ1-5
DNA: TGTGCCAGCATGGGACAGTACAATCAGCCCCAGCATTTT
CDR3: CASMGQYNQPQHF

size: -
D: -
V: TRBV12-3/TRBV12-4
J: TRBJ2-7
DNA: TGTGCCAGCAGCCCGGGGGTCCCCTACGAGCAGTACTTC
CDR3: CASSPGVPYEQYF

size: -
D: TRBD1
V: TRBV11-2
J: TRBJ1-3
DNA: TGTGCCAGCAGCATCGACAGGGTGCTCGGAAACACCATATATTTT
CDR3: CASSIDRVLGNTIYF

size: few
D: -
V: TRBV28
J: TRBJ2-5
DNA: TGTGCCAGCAGTTTATGGGCCGGGGCTGTAGAGACCCAGTACTTC
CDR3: CASSLWAGAVETQYF

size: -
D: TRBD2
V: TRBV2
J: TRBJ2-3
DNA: TGTGCCAGCACCGAGCTAGCGGGTGGTACGCAGTATTTT
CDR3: CASTELAGGTQYF

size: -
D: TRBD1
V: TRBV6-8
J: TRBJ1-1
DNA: TGTGCCAGCAGTTACTCGCGGGACAGGGGGGGACCCACTGAAGCTTTCTTT
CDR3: CASSYSRDRGGPTEAFF

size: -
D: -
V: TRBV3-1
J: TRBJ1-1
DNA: TGTGCCAGCAGCCAAAGACAGGAAGCTTTCTTT
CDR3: CASSQRQEAFF

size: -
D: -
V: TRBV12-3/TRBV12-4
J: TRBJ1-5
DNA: TGTGCCAGCAGTGGCCCGGCCAGCCTGAGCAATCAGCCCCAGCATTTT
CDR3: CASSGPASLSNQPQHF

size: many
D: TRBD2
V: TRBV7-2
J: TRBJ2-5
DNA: TGTGCCAGCAGCGAAAATAGCGGGAGGGCCGGGGAGACCCAGTACTTC
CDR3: CASSENSGRAGETQYF

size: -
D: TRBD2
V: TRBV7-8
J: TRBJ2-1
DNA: TGTGCCAGCAGCTTATCTAGCGGGTACTACAATGAGCAGTTCTTC
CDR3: CASSLSSGYYNEQFF

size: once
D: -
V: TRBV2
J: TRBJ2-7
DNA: TGTGCCAGCAGTGCCCCAGGGTTGGTCGAGCAGTACTTC
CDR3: CASSAPGLVEQYF

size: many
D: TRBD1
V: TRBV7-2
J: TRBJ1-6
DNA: TGTGCCAGCAGCTTTAATTGGGACAGGGGAAATTCACCCCTCCACTTT
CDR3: CASSFNWDRGNSPLHF

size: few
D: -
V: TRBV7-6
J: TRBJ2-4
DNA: TGTGCCAGCAGCTTATGGGGGATGGCAACTCAGTACTTC
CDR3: CASSLWGMATQYF